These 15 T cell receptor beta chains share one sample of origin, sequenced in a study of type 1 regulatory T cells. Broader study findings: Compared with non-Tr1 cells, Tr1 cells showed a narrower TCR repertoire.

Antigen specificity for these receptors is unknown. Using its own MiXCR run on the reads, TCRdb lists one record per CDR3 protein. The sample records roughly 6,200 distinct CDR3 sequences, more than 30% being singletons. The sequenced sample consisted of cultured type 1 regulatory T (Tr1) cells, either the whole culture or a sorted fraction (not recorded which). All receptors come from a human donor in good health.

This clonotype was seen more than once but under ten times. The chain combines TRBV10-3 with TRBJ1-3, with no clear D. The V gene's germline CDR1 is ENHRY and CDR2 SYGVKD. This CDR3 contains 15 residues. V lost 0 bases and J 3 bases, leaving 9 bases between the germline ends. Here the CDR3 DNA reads TGTGCCATCAGTGAGTCCTCGGGTATTGGAAACACCATATATTTT. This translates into CAISESSGIGNTIYF.

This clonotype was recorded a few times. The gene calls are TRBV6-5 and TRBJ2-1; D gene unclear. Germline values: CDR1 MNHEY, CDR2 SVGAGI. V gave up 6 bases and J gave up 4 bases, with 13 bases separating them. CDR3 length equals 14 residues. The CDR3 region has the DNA TGTGCCAGCAGATCTCGTACCACTTACAATGAGCAGTTCTTC. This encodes CASRSRTTYNEQFF.

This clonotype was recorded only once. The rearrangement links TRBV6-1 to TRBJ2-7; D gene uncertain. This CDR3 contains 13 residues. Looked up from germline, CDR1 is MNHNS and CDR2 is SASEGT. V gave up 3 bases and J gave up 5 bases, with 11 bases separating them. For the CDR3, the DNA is TGTGCCAGCAGTGACTTGTCTAAGCACGAGCAGTACTTC. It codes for CASSDLSKHEQYF.

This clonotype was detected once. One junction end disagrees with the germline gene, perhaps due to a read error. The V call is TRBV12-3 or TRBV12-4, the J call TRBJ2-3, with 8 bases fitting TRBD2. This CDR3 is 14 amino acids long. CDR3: CDSRLTSGTDTQYF. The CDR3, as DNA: TGTGACAGCAGGCTGACTAGCGGCACAGATACGCAGTATTTT.

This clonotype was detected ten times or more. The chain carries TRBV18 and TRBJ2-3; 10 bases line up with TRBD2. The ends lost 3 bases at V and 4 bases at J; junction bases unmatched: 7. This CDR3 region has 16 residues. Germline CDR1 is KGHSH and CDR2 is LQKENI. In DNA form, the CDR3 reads TGTGCCAGCTCACCTCGGGGCCTAGCGGGAGCAGATACGCAGTATTTT. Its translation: CASSPRGLAGADTQYF.

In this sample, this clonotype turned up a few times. In nucleotides, the CDR3 is TGCAGTGCCTCAATAGCGGGAAGCTCCTACGAGCAGTACTTC. It translates to CSASIAGSSYEQYF. The chain recombines TRBV20-1 with TRBJ2-7; 8 nucleotides align to TRBD2. The J segment lost 0 bases and the V segment lost 6 bases, leaving 7 bases of the junction unmatched. Germline assignment: CDR1 DFQATT and CDR2 SNEGSKA (reference sequence). CDR3 size: 14 residues.

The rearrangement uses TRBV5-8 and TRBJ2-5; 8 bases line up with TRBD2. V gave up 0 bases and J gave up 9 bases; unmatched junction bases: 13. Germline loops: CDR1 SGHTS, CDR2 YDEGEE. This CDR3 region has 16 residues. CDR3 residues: CASSLGWTSRVHPQYF. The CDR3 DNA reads TGTGCCAGCAGCTTGGGCTGGACTAGCCGGGTTCATCCCCAGTACTTC. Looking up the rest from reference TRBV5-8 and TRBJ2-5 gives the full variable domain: EAGVTQSPTHLIKTRGQQATLRCSPISGHTSVYWYQQALGLGLQFLLWYDEGEERNRGNFPPRFSGRQFPNYSSELNVNALELEDSALYLCASSLGWTSRVHPQYFGPGTRLLVL.

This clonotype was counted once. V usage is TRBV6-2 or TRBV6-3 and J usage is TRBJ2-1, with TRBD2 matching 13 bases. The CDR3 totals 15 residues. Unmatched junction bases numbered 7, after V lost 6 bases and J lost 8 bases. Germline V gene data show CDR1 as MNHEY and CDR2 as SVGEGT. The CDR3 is CASSRTSGSVYEQFF. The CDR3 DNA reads TGTGCCAGCAGCCGGACTAGCGGGAGTGTCTATGAGCAGTTCTTC.

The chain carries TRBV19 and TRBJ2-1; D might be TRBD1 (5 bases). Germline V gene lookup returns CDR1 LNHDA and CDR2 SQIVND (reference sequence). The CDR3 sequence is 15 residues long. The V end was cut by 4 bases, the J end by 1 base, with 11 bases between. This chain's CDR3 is CASSTGRQSYNEQFF. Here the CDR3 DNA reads TGTGCCAGTAGTACTGGACGACAGTCCTACAATGAGCAGTTCTTC.

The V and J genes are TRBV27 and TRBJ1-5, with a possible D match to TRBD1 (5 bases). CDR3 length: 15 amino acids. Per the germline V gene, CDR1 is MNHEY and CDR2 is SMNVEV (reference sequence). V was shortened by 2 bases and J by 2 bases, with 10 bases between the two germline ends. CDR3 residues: CASSLGGSGNQPQHF. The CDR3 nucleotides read TGTGCCAGCAGTTTAGGGGGATCGGGCAATCAGCCCCAGCATTTT.

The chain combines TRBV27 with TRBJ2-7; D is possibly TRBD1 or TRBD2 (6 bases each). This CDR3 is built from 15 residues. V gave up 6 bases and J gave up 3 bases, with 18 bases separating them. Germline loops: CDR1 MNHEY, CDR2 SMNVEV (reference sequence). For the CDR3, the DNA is TGTGCCAGCAGACAAAGCGGGCGAGGGGGCTACGAGCAGTACTTC. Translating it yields CASRQSGRGGYEQYF.

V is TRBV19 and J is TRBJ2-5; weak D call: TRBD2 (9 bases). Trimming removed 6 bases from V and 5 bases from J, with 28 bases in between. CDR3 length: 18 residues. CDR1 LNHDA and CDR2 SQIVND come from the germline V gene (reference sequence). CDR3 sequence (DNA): TGTGCCAGTAGCAACAAAACAGGGGGGTTCGCGGGAGGGGAGACCCAGTACTTC. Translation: CASSNKTGGFAGGETQYF.

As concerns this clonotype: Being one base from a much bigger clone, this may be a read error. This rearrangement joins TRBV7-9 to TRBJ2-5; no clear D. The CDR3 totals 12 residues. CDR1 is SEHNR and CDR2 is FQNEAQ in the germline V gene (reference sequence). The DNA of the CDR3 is TGTGCCGGCAGCTTAGTGCAAGAGACCCAGTACTTC. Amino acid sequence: CAGSLVQETQYF.

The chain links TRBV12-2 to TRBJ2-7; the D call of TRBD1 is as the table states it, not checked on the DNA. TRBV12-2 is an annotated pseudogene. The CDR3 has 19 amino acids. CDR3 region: CASRLKVDRDPWWGYEQYF. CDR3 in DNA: TGTGCAAGTCGCTTAAAGGTGGACAGGGACCCTTGGTGGGGCTACGAGCAGTACTTC.

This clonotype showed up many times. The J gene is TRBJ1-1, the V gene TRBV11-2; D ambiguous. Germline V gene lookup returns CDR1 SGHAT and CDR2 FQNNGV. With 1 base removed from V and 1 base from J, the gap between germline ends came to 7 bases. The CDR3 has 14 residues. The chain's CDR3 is CASSLGPGNTEAFF. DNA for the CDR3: TGTGCCAGCAGCTTAGGTCCCGGGAACACTGAAGCTTTCTTT. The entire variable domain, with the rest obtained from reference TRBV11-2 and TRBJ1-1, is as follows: EAGVAQSPRYKIIEKRQSVAFWCNPISGHATLYWYQQILGQGPKLLIQFQNNGVVDDSQLPKDRFSAERLKGVDSTLKIQPAKLEDSAVYLCASSLGPGNTEAFFGQGTRLTVV.